This T cell receptor beta chain was found in a study of early T cells in non-severe SARS-CoV-2 infection. Looking at the study overall: Sequencing of bulk RNA from unsorted whole blood was done, without chain pairing.

Many counts were recorded for this clonotype. As yet, its antigen is unknown. This CDR3 region has 19 residues. Germline lookup yields CDR1 LGHNA and CDR2 YSLEER. The ends lost 0 bases at V and 4 bases at J; junction bases unmatched: 10. Regarding the study as a whole: Reliance on VDJdb matching favored anti-spike CD8 responses; private and CD4 specificities were missed.

Individual cDNA molecules carried attached unique molecular identifiers. A single record per CDR3 protein comes from TCRdb applying MiXCR to the 5' RACE reads. The sample shows 20,000 to 25,000 distinct CDR3 sequences, 5.3% of them seen only once. Input material: whole blood. The clonotype comes from an adult who was a healthcare worker with PCR-confirmed SARS-CoV-2 infection or an uninfected control (not recorded which). The V and J genes are TRBV4-3 and TRBJ2-1; 12 bases line up with TRBD2. The CDR3 region has the DNA TGCGCCAGCAGCCAAGACCAGACCCCCCTAGCGGGAGGGTACAATGAGCAGTTCTTC. As protein: CASSQDQTPLAGGYNEQFF.